The T cell receptor (beta chain) described here comes from a study of OX40 agonist ivuxolimab in advanced cancers. This CDR3 spans 16 amino acids. Per the germline V gene, CDR1 is GTSNPN and CDR2 is SVGIG (reference sequence). V was shortened by 1 base and J by 5 bases, with 15 bases between the two germline ends. This clone appeared a few times. Only in-frame clones appear in the TCRdb table, and some are missing; sequencing was by immunoSEQ multiplex PCR. The repertoire holds roughly 64,000 clones, with around 83% as singletons. The rearrangement uses TRBV30 and TRBJ1-6, with D perhaps matching TRBD1 (5 bases). This receptor was identified in an adult with an advanced solid tumor such as melanoma, head and neck, liver or kidney cancer. Material: CD4+ or CD8+ T cells sorted from blood, obtained in a trial of the OX40 agonist ivuxolimab. DNA for the CDR3: TGTGCCTGGAGTGACCGCCGGGGGTGGGATAATTCACCCCTCCACTTT. Amino acids: CAWSDRRGWDNSPLHF.